This TCR beta chain was recorded in a study of shared clonotypes between healthy human individuals. The repertoire was sequenced with immunoSEQ multiplex PCR; TCRdb's copy has only in-frame clones and lacks some. This table has approximately 2,300,000 clones, around 92% appearing once. V lost 4 bases, J lost 8 bases, and 15 bases lay in between. Germline V gene data show CDR1 as LNHDA and CDR2 as SQIVND (reference sequence). CDR3 length: 14 amino acids. The sample taken for sequencing was naive CD4+ T cells from PBMCs. Documented subset: CD45RA+ positively selected. This clonotype was obtained from a man younger than 35 in good health. Some clones in this sample may be carry-over from other donors' samples. The chain is built from TRBV19 and TRBJ2-1; possible D gene TRBD2, 7 bases. The CDR3 DNA sequence: TGTGCCAGTAGTACCGGGGGGCGCGGCCATGAGCAGTTCTTC. It codes for CASSTGGRGHEQFF. Using reference TRBV19 and TRBJ2-1 for the parts outside the CDR3, the full variable domain is DGGITQSPKYLFRKEGQNVTLSCEQNLNHDAMYWYRQDPGQGLRLIYYSQIVNDFQKGDIAEGYSVSREKKESFPLTVTSAQKNPTAFYLCASSTGGRGHEQFFGPGTRLTVL.